This T cell receptor beta chain was obtained from a study of T cell responses to AZD1222 COVID-19 vaccine. CDR1 SGHDT and CDR2 YYEEEE come from the germline V gene. CDR3 size: 16 residues. V lost 2 bases to trimming and J lost 3 bases, with 18 bases between them. Clones were sequenced by immunoSEQ multiplex PCR, and TCRdb holds only the in-frame ones, with some missing. The sample yields about 120,000 clones, roughly 90% seen once. This clone has only a few counts. The V gene is TRBV5-6, the J gene TRBJ2-7, with D maybe TRBD1 (6 bases). The clonotype was recovered from an adult in good health. The sample here was peripheral blood, taken on day 0 of AZD1222 vaccination. The DNA of the CDR3 is TGTGCCAGCAGCTTTTGGGCCCACAGGGTAGACTACGAGCAGTACTTC. Its translation is CASSFWAHRVDYEQYF.